These 17 T cell receptor beta chains share one sample of origin, sequenced in a study of shared clonotypes between healthy human individuals. Profiling relied on immunoSEQ multiplex PCR, and the TCRdb table lists in-frame clones only, not all of them. The sample consists of 450,000 to 500,000 clones, over 70% of them appearing once. Sequencing input: PBMCs. The receptors shown here come from a woman in her thirties or forties in good health. Some clones in this sample may be carry-over from other donors' samples.

V is TRBV10-3 and J is TRBJ2-1; tentative D call: TRBD2 (5 bases). Germline values: CDR1 ENHRY, CDR2 SYGVKD. The CDR3 runs 15 residues. Trimming removed 0 bases from V and 7 bases from J, with 13 bases in between. The CDR3 nucleotides are TGTGCCATCAGTGAGTCCCTAGCTTCAAGGAATGAGCAGTTCTTC. Its protein is CAISESLASRNEQFF.

This clone was detected only once. The chain links TRBV19 to TRBJ2-7, with 9 nucleotides matching TRBD1. This CDR3 contains 16 residues. With 4 bases clipped from V and 2 bases from J, the junction kept 9 bases outside the gene matches. Looked up from germline, CDR1 is LNHDA and CDR2 is SQIVND (reference sequence). Here the CDR3 reads CASSTQPGQGAYEQYF. The CDR3 nucleotides are TGTGCCAGTAGTACCCAACCGGGACAGGGAGCCTACGAGCAGTACTTC.

V gene TRBV28 combines with J gene TRBJ2-1, with D perhaps TRBD2 (6 bases). CDR3 length: 12 amino acids. Deletions cut 2 bases from V and 13 bases from J, with 12 bases between. CDR1 is MDHEN, CDR2 SYDVKM, per germline. DNA for the CDR3: TGTGCCAGCAGTTTAGCGGGGAACTTCCAGTTCTTC. Translation: CASSLAGNFQFF.

This chain joins TRBV6-1 and TRBJ1-2; D perhaps matches TRBD1 (5 bases). Trimming took off 4 bases at V and 6 bases at J, with 12 bases between the two ends. The CDR3 contains 13 residues. Germline values: CDR1 MNHNS, CDR2 SASEGT. CDR3 in amino acids: CASSGWQGDGYTF. As DNA, the CDR3 is TGTGCCAGCAGTGGGTGGCAGGGTGATGGCTACACCTTC.

CDR3 protein: CASSPTSGSYNEQFF. CDR3 nucleotides: TGTGCCAGCAGTCCGACTAGCGGGAGCTACAATGAGCAGTTCTTC. This chain links TRBV2 with TRBJ2-1, with TRBD2 matching 12 bases. Germline V gene sequence: CDR1 SNHLY, CDR2 FYNNEI. The ends lost 5 bases at V and 3 bases at J; junction bases unmatched: 2. This CDR3 region has 15 residues.

Details on this clone: Only one base separates this from a far larger clonotype, so it likely reflects a read error. Other DNA sequences in this specimen translate into the identical CDR3. The V gene is TRBV2, the J gene TRBJ2-1; a possible D gene is TRBD1 (6 bases). Trimming cost V 4 bases and J 7 bases, with 14 bases left between them. The CDR3 is made up of 14 amino acids. Germline loops: CDR1 SNHLY, CDR2 FYNNEI. This CDR3 is CASSVWQGSNEQFF. DNA for the CDR3: TGTGCCAGCAGTGTTTGGCAGGGGTCGAATGAGCAGTTCTTC.

The chain is built from TRBV19 and TRBJ2-3; tentatively, D is TRBD1 (8 bases). The CDR3 loop spans 17 amino acids. CDR1 and CDR2 from the germline V gene are LNHDA and SQIVND (reference sequence). The V gene lost 5 bases and the J gene lost 4 bases, with 22 bases spanning the gap. CDR3 nucleotide sequence: TGTGCCAGTAGTGCCTCCGACAGGGGACTATCCCCAGATACGCAGTATTTT. Translating it yields CASSASDRGLSPDTQYF.

The V call is TRBV5-4, the J call TRBJ1-1; 9 bases are shared with TRBD1. The V gene end was trimmed by 4 bases and the J gene end by 1 base; junction bases not matched to a gene: 8. This CDR3 is built from 16 residues. Germline values: CDR1 SGHNT, CDR2 YYREEE (reference sequence). Here the CDR3 reads CASSREQGARNTEAFF. DNA of the CDR3: TGTGCCAGCAGCCGAGAACAGGGGGCGCGGAACACTGAAGCTTTCTTT. The full variable domain, rest sourced from reference TRBV5-4 and TRBJ1-1, is ETGVTQSPTHLIKTRGQQVTLRCSSQSGHNTVSWYQQALGQGPQFIFQYYREEENGRGNFPPRFSGLQFPNYSSELNVNALELDDSALYLCASSREQGARNTEAFFGQGTRLTVV.

This clone was recorded once. This probably arose from a read error, given a far larger clone one base away. The chain employs TRBV28 and TRBJ2-7, with D unresolved. Germline V gene lookup returns CDR1 MDHEN and CDR2 SYDVKM. The length of the CDR3 is 11 residues. CDR3: CASSTTREKDF. The CDR3 nucleotides read TGTGCCAGCAGCACGACCCGCGAGAAGGACTTC.

Concerning this clone itself: The likely explanation is a read error, given a far larger clone one base away. Other nucleotide sequences from this sample produce the same CDR3. The rearrangement joins TRBV5-4 to TRBJ1-2, with D possibly being TRBD1 (6 bases). The CDR3 consists of 15 residues. Germline CDR1 is SGHNT and CDR2 is YYREEE (reference sequence). The CDR3 spells CASSLARKGDYGYTF. CDR3 DNA: TGTGCCAGCAGCTTGGCCCGGAAGGGGGACTATGGCTACACATTC.

CDR3 protein: CASSLSAESYEQYF. The CDR3 nucleotides read TGTGCCAGCAGTTTATCGGCAGAATCCTACGAGCAGTACTTC. The genes are TRBV27 and TRBJ2-7; D is undetermined. CDR1 is MNHEY and CDR2 is SMNVEV in the germline V gene (reference sequence). The length of the CDR3 is 14 residues. V was clipped by 0 bases and J by 1 base, with 7 bases between them.

With regard to this clone: A far larger clone is only one base removed, so a read error is likely. At the DNA level, this CDR3 is encoded by other sequences in the same sample as well. The chain recombines TRBV25-1 with TRBJ1-2; D gene unclear. Germline CDR1 MGHDK, CDR2 SYGVNS. This CDR3 comprises 13 residues. Between the trimmed V and J ends, which lost 6 bases and 6 bases, there was a span of 14 bases. The CDR3 protein is CASRGGPADGYTF. In DNA, the CDR3 is TGTGCCAGCAGGGGTGGTCCAGCGGATGGCTACACCTTC.

CDR3 in DNA: TGCGCCAGCAGCCAAGAAAGCACCGGGACAGCGAACACCGGGGAGCTGTTTTTT. It is translated as CASSQESTGTANTGELFF. This chain uses TRBV4-1 with TRBJ2-2; TRBD1 aligns across 7 bases. V shed 0 bases and J 0 bases; nucleotides not matched to a gene: 7. The length of the CDR3 is 18 residues. Germline CDR1 reads MGHRA; CDR2 reads YSYEKL.

This clone was seen more than once but under ten times. One base away lies a much larger clone, so this may be a sequencing read error. This specimen includes other DNA sequences encoding the same CDR3. CDR3 in DNA: TGTGCCAGCAGCCGAGGACAGGGGAAGGGCACCGGGGAGCTGTTTTTT. It yields the protein CASSRGQGKGTGELFF. The chain couples TRBV5-5 to TRBJ2-2; 9 positions agree with TRBD1. The V and J ends lost 4 bases and 4 bases, in that order; junction bases with no gene match: 8. The V gene's germline CDR1 is SGHKS and CDR2 YYEKEE (reference sequence). This CDR3 is 16 amino acids long.

In its sample, this clone was seen once. V is TRBV19 and J is TRBJ2-5; 7 bases align to TRBD2. This CDR3 comprises 15 residues. The V gene's germline CDR1 is LNHDA and CDR2 SQIVND (reference sequence). Germline trimming cut 7 bases from V and 2 bases from J; bases unmatched to any gene: 10. The CDR3 spells CASMEGLGGQETQYF. For the CDR3, the DNA is TGTGCCAGTATGGAGGGGCTGGGAGGGCAAGAGACCCAGTACTTC.

Details on this clone: A read error is the likely source, as a far larger clone sits one nucleotide away. The same CDR3 is also encoded by other DNA sequences in this sample. V gene TRBV29-1 combines with J gene TRBJ2-7; weak D call: TRBD2 (5 bases). Germline-derived CDR1 and CDR2 are SQVTM and ANQGSEA. The CDR3 loop spans 13 amino acids. The CDR3 DNA reads as TGTAGCGTTCGCGAACGTGGGAACTACGAGCAGTACTTC. Translation: CSVRERGNYEQYF.

This rearrangement joins TRBV7-9 to TRBJ2-2; D might be TRBD1 (6 bases). The CDR3 totals 15 residues. V was cut by 5 bases and J by 5 bases, with 15 bases left in between. Germline values: CDR1 SEHNR, CDR2 FQNEAQ (reference sequence). The CDR3 coding sequence is TGTGCCAGCAGCCTGACAGGTCCGCAAACCGGGGAGCTGTTTTTT. This encodes CASSLTGPQTGELFF.